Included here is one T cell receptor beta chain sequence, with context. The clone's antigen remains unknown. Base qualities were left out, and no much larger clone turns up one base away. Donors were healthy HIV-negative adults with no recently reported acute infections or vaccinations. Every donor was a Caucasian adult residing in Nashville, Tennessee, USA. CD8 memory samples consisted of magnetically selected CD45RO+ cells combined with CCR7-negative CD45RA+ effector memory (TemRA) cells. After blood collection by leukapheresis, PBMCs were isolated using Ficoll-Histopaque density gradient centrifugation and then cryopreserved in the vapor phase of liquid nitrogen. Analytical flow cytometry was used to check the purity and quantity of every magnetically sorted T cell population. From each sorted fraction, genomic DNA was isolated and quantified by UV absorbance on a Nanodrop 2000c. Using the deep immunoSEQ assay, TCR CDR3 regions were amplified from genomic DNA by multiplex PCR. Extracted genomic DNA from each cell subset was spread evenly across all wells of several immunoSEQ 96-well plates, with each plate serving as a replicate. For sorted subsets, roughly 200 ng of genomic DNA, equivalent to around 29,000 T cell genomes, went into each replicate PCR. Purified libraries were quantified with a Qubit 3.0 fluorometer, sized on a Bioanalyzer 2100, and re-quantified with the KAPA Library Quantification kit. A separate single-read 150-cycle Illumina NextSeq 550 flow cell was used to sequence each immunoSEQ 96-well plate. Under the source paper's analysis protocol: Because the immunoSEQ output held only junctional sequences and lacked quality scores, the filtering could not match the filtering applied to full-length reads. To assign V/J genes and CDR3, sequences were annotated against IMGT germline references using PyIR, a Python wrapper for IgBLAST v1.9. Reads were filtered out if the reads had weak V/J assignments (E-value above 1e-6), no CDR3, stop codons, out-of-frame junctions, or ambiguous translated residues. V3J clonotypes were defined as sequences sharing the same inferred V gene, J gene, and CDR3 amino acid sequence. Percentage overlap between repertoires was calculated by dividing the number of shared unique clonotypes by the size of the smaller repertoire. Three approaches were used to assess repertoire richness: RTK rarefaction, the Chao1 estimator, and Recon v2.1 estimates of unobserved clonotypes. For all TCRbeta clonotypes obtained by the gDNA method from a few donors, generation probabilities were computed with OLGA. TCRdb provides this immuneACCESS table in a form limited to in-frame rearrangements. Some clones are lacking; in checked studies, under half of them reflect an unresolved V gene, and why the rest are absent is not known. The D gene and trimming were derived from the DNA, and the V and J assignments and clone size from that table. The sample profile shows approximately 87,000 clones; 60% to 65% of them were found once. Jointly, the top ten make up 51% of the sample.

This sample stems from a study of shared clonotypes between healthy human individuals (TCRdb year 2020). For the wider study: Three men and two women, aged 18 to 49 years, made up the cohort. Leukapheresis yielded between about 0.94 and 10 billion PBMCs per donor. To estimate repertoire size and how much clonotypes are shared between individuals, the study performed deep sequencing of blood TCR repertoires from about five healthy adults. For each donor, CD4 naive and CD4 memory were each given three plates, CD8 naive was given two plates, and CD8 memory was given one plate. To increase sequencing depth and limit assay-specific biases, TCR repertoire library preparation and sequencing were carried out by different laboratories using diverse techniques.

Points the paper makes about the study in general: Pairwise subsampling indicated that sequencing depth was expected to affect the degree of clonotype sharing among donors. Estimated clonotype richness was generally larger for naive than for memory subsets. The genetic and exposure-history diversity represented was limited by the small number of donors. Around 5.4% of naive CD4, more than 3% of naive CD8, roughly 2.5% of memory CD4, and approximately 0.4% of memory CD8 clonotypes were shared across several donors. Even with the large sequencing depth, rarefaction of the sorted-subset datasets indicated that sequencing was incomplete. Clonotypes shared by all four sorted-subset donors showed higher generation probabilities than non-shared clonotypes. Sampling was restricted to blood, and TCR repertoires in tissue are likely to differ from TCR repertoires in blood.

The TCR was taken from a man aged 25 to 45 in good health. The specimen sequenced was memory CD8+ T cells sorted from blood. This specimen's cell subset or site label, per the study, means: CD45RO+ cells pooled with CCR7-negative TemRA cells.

The CDR3 protein: CASSLGLASHQFGYEQFF. The DNA sequence follows: TGTGCCAGCAGTTTAGGCCTTGCGTCCCACCAATTCGGCTATGAGCAGTTCTTC. The sequence links TRBV28 to TRBJ2-1; the D gene lacks a confident call. The germline ends are 25 bases apart after V is trimmed by 2 bases and J by 8 bases. The CDR3 covers 18 residues, taking in both the cysteine and the phenylalanine. The CDR3 DNA has 54 bases and is translated from base 1. Looking up the germline V gene yields CDR1 MDHEN and CDR2 SYDVKM.